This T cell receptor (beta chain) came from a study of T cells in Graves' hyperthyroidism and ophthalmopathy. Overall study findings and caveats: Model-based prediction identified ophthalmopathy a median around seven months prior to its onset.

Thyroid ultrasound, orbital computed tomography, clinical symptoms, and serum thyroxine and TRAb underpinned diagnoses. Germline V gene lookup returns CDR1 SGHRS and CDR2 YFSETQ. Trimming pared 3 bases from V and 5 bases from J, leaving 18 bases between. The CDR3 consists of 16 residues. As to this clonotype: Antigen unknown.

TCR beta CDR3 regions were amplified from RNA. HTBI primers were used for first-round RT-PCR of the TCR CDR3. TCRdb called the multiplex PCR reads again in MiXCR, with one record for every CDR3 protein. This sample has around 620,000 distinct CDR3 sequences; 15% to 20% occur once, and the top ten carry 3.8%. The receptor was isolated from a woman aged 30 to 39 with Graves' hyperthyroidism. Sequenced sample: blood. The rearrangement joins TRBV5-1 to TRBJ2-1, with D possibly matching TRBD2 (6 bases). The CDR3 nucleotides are TGCGCCAGCAGCTCCAGGACTAACCCCGCGGACAATGAGCAGTTCTTC. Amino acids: CASSSRTNPADNEQFF.